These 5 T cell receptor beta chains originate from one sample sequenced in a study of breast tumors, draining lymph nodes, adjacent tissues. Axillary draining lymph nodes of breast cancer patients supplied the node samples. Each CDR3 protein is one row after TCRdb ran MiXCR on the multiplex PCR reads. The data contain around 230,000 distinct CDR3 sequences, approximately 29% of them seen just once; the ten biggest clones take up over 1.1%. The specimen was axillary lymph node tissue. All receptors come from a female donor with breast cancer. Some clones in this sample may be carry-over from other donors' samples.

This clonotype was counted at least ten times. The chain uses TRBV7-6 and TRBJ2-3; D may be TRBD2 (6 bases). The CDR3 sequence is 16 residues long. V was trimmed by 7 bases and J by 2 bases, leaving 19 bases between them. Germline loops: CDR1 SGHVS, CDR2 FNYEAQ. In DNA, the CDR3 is TGTGCCAGCAAAGGTGGGCTAGCGAGCTCCACAGATACGCAGTATTTT. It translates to CASKGGLASSTDTQYF.

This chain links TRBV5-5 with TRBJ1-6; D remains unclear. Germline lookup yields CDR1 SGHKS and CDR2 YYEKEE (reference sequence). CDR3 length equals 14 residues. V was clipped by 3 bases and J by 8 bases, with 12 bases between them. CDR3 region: CASSSSPGDSPLHF. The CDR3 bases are TGTGCCAGCAGCTCCAGCCCCGGGGATTCACCCCTCCACTTT.

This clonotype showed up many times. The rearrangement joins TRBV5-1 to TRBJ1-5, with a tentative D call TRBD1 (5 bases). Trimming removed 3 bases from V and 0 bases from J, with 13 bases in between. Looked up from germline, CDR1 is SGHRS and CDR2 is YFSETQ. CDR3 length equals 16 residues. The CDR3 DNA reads TGCGCCAGCAGCTCCAGGGACCTCTATAGCAATCAGCCCCAGCATTTT. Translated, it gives CASSSRDLYSNQPQHF.

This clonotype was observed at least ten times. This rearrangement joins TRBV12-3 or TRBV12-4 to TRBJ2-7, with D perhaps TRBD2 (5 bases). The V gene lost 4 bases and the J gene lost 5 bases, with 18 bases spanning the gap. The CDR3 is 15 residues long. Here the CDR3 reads CASSSPVGIDNEQYF. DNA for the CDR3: TGTGCCAGCAGTTCCCCCGTCGGGATAGACAACGAGCAGTACTTC.

The CDR3 reads CSARGEGAGNEQFF. The CDR3 nucleotides are TGCAGTGCTAGAGGCGAAGGGGCGGGGAATGAGCAGTTCTTC. The rearrangement joins TRBV20-1 to TRBJ2-1, with D possibly being TRBD2 (6 bases). Germline V gene sequence: CDR1 DFQATT, CDR2 SNEGSKA (reference sequence). Trimming stripped 1 base from V and 7 bases from J, with 14 bases between. CDR3 length: 14 amino acids.